The table lists the clone carrying this T cell receptor (beta chain) with a few counts. Peripheral blood genomic DNA, not sorted cells or RNA, was the template. This sample was included in a study of T cell repertoires in aging, cancer and after chemotherapy. Study-level information: Donors were grouped into six age bands spanning 30 or younger through 70 or older.

V shed 1 base and J shed 3 bases, with 6 bases lying between them. This CDR3 has 13 residues. Germline CDR1 is SGHKS and CDR2 is YYEKEE (reference sequence). A mixed TRB-A/B primer pool amplified rearranged TRB by multiplex touch-down PCR. MiXCR was run by TCRdb on the multiplex PCR reads, yielding one entry per CDR3 protein. The sample contains about 10,000 distinct CDR3 sequences, 38% of which appear only once. The TCR was taken from a human donor in good health. What was sequenced was blood. The chain employs TRBV5-5 and TRBJ2-3; D unclear. The CDR3: CASSLLITDTQYF. CDR3 nucleotides: TGTGCCAGCAGCTTGTTGATAACAGATACGCAGTATTTT. Full variable domain (remainder filled in from reference TRBV5-5 and TRBJ2-3): DAGVTQSPTHLIKTRGQQVTLRCSPISGHKSVSWYQQVLGQGPQFIFQYYEKEERGRGNFPDRFSARQFPNYSSELNVNALLLGDSALYLCASSLLITDTQYFGPGTRLTVL.